Listed below are T cell receptor beta chains from one sample, sequenced in a study of OX40 agonist ivuxolimab in advanced cancers. Clones were read by immunoSEQ multiplex PCR, and TCRdb kept only the in-frame ones, dropping some. The sample has approximately 26,000 clones, 79% seen once. Specimen: CD4+ or CD8+ T cells sorted from blood, collected in a trial of the OX40 agonist ivuxolimab. All receptors derive from an adult with an advanced solid tumor such as melanoma, head and neck, liver or kidney cancer. Each CDR3 is given with its conserved first and last residue. D genes are given only for firm matches. A clone size is listed for some rows: how often the clone was seen (once, few, many), or a class if it is expanded.

size	D	V	J	DNA	CDR3
NA	TRBD1	TRBV5-1	TRBJ2-7	TGCGCCAGCAGCTCCGGGACAGGAAAATCCTACGAGCAGTACTTC	CASSSGTGKSYEQYF
NA	NA	TRBV6-1	TRBJ2-7	TGTGCCAGCAGTGAAGTGGGGGGATTCGGGACAGTCTACGAGCAGTACTTC	CASSEVGGFGTVYEQYF
NA	NA	TRBV5-4	TRBJ2-5	TGTGCCAGCAGCCCGACCACGGCCGGCGGGGAGACCCAGTACTTC	CASSPTTAGGETQYF
once	NA	TRBV15	TRBJ2-5	TGTGCCACCAGCAGAGTGCGTTTAGAACCCCGGGAGACCCAGTACTTC	CATSRVRLEPRETQYF
NA	NA	TRBV27	TRBJ2-2	TGTGCCAGCACAACTACACAAACGAACACCGGGGAGCTGTTTTTT	CASTTTQTNTGELFF
NA	TRBD1	TRBV5-6	TRBJ2-7	TGTGCCAGCAGCCTTTACCCCGACAGGGATCTTTCCTACGAGCAGTACTTC	CASSLYPDRDLSYEQYF
NA	NA	TRBV4-1	TRBJ1-4	TGCGCCAGCAGCCACCGACGGGGTCCTAATGAAAAACTGTTTTTT	CASSHRRGPNEKLFF
once	TRBD1	TRBV5-4	TRBJ2-7	TGTGCCAGCAGCTACCTACAGGGGGCCCCCTACGAGCAGTACTTC	CASSYLQGAPYEQYF
NA	NA	TRBV29-1	TRBJ2-1	TGCAGCGTTGATAAGACTTTCTCCTACAATGAGCAGTTCTTC	CSVDKTFSYNEQFF
NA	NA	TRBV7-7	TRBJ2-7	TGTGCCAGCAGCCCCTCAGAGTATTCCGAGCAGTACTTC	CASSPSEYSEQYF
once	NA	TRBV18	TRBJ2-1	TGTGCCAGCTCACCACCAGGTTACAATGAGCAGTTCTTC	CASSPPGYNEQFF
NA	NA	TRBV5-6	TRBJ1-3	TGTGCCAGCAGCTTGTTCGAAGGGTACTCTGGAAACACCATATATTTT	CASSLFEGYSGNTIYF
NA	NA	TRBV6-4	TRBJ2-3	TGTGCCAGCAGGGGGACGTCTAGCACAGATACGCAGTATTTT	CASRGTSSTDTQYF
NA	NA	TRBV7-3	TRBJ1-2	TGTGCCAGCAGCTTAAACCCAGGCACAAACTATGGCTACACCTTC	CASSLNPGTNYGYTF
NA	NA	TRBV30	TRBJ2-1	TGTGCCTGGATTACAGGGTATGAGCAGTTCTTC	CAWITGYEQFF
NA	NA	TRBV5-1	TRBJ2-3	TGCGCCAGCAGCTTGGCCGGGTACACAGATACGCAGTATTTT	CASSLAGYTDTQYF
NA	NA	TRBV5-5	TRBJ1-6	TGTGCCAGCAGCTTGGGGGCCAGACGAAGTAATTCACCCCTCCACTTT	CASSLGARRSNSPLHF
NA	NA	TRBV6-1	TRBJ1-5	TGTGCCAGCCTCTACTCAGGGGACGGTCAGCCCCAGCATTTT	CASLYSGDGQPQHF
NA	NA	TRBV5-1	TRBJ1-6	TGCGCCAGCAGCCACGATGGGGACTCAGATTCACCCCTCCACTTT	CASSHDGDSDSPLHF
NA	NA	TRBV10-3	TRBJ1-6	TGTGCCATCAAGGGGAGCAAGATCAGGGATTCACCCCTCCACTTT	CAIKGSKIRDSPLHF
NA	NA	TRBV10-3	TRBJ1-1	TGTGCCATCAGTGAGTTGGCGAGGGCAGGGTATCTTGAAGCTTTCTTT	CAISELARAGYLEAFF
NA	TRBD1	TRBV4-1	TRBJ2-7	TGCGCCAGCAGCCGACAGGACAGGGATGACGAGCAGTACTTC	CASSRQDRDDEQYF
NA	NA	TRBV7-6	TRBJ2-6	TGTGCCAGCAGCCATAAGAGGGGGAGCTCTGGGGCCAACGTCCTGACTTTC	CASSHKRGSSGANVLTF
NA	NA	TRBV7-9	TRBJ1-2	TGTGCCAGCAGCCCCGACAGGACGTATGGCTACACCTTC	CASSPDRTYGYTF
NA	NA	TRBV5-4	TRBJ1-3	TGTGCCAGCAGCTTGAAGGGGCTGGCTGGAAACACCATATATTTT	CASSLKGLAGNTIYF
NA	NA	TRBV6-5	TRBJ2-2	TGTGCCAGCAGTTATCCAGGGCTGAACACCGGGGAGCTGTTTTTT	CASSYPGLNTGELFF
NA	NA	TRBV11-1	TRBJ1-1	TGTGCCAGCAGCCCTGTGCCGGAGATAAACACTGAAGCTTTCTTT	CASSPVPEINTEAFF
few	NA	TRBV19	TRBJ2-3	TGTGCCAGTAGTATATCGGGACTTAACACAGATACGCAGTATTTT	CASSISGLNTDTQYF
few	NA	TRBV20-1	TRBJ1-3	TGCAGTGCTAGTTTTGGAAACACCATATATTTT	CSASFGNTIYF
NA	TRBD2	TRBV7-9	TRBJ2-2	TGTGCCAGCAGCTGGTCTAGCGGGGGGGCATTTGGCACCGGGGAGCTGTTTTTT	CASSWSSGGAFGTGELFF
NA	TRBD2	TRBV10-1	TRBJ2-1	TGCGCCAGCAGTGGGACTAGCGGTATCTCCTACAATGAGCAGTTCTTC	CASSGTSGISYNEQFF
NA	NA	TRBV6-5	TRBJ1-2	TGTGCCAGCAGTTACTCGACAGATCAGAATGGCTACACCTTC	CASSYSTDQNGYTF
NA	TRBD1	TRBV5-5	TRBJ1-4	TGTGCCAGCAATCAGGGGGCGGCTAATGAAAAACTGTTTTTT	CASNQGAANEKLFF
few	NA	TRBV10-2	TRBJ1-1	TGCGCCAGCAACCAGGGGTATGGGAACACTGAAGCTTTCTTT	CASNQGYGNTEAFF
NA	NA	TRBV19	TRBJ1-1	TGTGCCAGTTTAGGAGTCAGGTTGAACACTGAAGCTTTCTTT	CASLGVRLNTEAFF
NA	TRBD1	TRBV10-2	TRBJ1-2	TGCGCCAGCAGGAGGGACAGGGGGGTCTATGGCTACACCTTC	CASRRDRGVYGYTF
NA	NA	TRBV7-7	TRBJ2-5	TGTGCCAGCAGCTTAGTTCCGGGACAAGAAGAGACCCAGTACTTC	CASSLVPGQEETQYF
NA	NA	TRBV13	TRBJ1-2	TGTGCCAGCAGCTTAAAAGTCCGGACAGATTCCTATGGCTACACCTTC	CASSLKVRTDSYGYTF
NA	NA	TRBV9	TRBJ1-3	TGTGCCAGCAGCGTAGCGAGTTTTGGTTCTGGAAACACCATATATTTT	CASSVASFGSGNTIYF
NA	NA	TRBV30	TRBJ1-4	TGTGCCTGGAGTCAAGGGGAAGTCAGCTTGGGAAAACTGTTTTTT	CAWSQGEVSLGKLFF
NA	NA	TRBV19	TRBJ2-1	TGTGCCAGTAGTGCATGGGGAGAACTAGTGAGTGAGCAGTTCTTC	CASSAWGELVSEQFF
NA	NA	TRBV19	TRBJ2-2	TGTGCCAGTAGTATAGCTCGGGGGGAGCTGTTTTTT	CASSIARGELFF
NA	TRBD1	TRBV19	TRBJ1-1	TGTGCCAGTACAACCAGGGGGCGCGGACCTTCTGAAGCTTTCTTT	CASTTRGRGPSEAFF
NA	NA	TRBV7-9	TRBJ2-7	TGTGCCAGCAGCTTAGTAGGGGACACGTTCTCCTACGAGCAGTACTTC	CASSLVGDTFSYEQYF
NA	NA	TRBV6-1	TRBJ1-6	TGTGCCAGCAGTGAAGTAAAACAGCTTAATTCACCCCTCCACTTT	CASSEVKQLNSPLHF
NA	TRBD1	TRBV4-2	TRBJ2-1	TGTGCCAGCAGCCAAGTGCTGGGGACAGGGATCAATGAGCAGTTCTTC	CASSQVLGTGINEQFF
NA	NA	TRBV12-2	TRBJ1-4	TGTGCAAGTCGACCGAATGGACCAACTAATGAAAAACTGTTTTTT	CASRPNGPTNEKLFF
NA	TRBD2	TRBV7-2	TRBJ2-3	TGTGCCAGCAGTTGGACTAGCGGAGTTAGCACAGATACGCAGTATTTT	CASSWTSGVSTDTQYF
NA	TRBD1	TRBV4-1	TRBJ1-2	TGCGCCAGCAGCCAAGACGATGGGACAGGGTACGATGGCTACACCTTC	CASSQDDGTGYDGYTF
NA	NA	TRBV10-1	TRBJ1-5	TGCGCCAGCAGTGGAGCTGGGTCGAGTCAGCCCCAGCATTTT	CASSGAGSSQPQHF
NA	NA	TRBV30	TRBJ2-6	TGTGCCTGGAGTTCTATATCTGGGGCCAACGTCCTGACTTTC	CAWSSISGANVLTF
NA	NA	TRBV28	TRBJ1-1	TGTGCCAGCAGTTTAGAGGTAACTGAAGCTTTCTTT	CASSLEVTEAFF
NA	TRBD1	TRBV6-1	TRBJ1-5	TGTGCCAGCAGTGATCGTCAGGGGGCAGGCAATCAGCCCCAGCATTTT	CASSDRQGAGNQPQHF
NA	NA	TRBV10-3	TRBJ2-1	TGTGCCATCAGTGAAGAGGGGTTTTACAATGAGCAGTTCTTC	CAISEEGFYNEQFF
NA	TRBD1	TRBV6-5	TRBJ1-5	TGTGCCAGCAGTTCGACCGGGACAGGGAGCAATCAGCCCCAGCATTTT	CASSSTGTGSNQPQHF
NA	TRBD1	TRBV11-2	TRBJ2-2	TGTGCCAGCAGCCGGGGACAGGGTAACACCGGGGAGCTGTTTTTT	CASSRGQGNTGELFF
once	NA	TRBV5-4	TRBJ1-3	TGTGCCAGCAGCTTGGAACTGGGGAGGTCTGGAAACACCATATATTTT	CASSLELGRSGNTIYF
NA	NA	TRBV6-5	TRBJ2-7	TGTGCCAGCAGTTACTCCGACCGAACCTACGAGCAGTACTTC	CASSYSDRTYEQYF
NA	TRBD1	TRBV5-1	TRBJ1-2	TGCGCCAGCAGCTCGTCCCGGGACAGGAAGACTACCCTTTATGGCTACACCTTC	CASSSSRDRKTTLYGYTF
NA	NA	TRBV20-1	TRBJ2-7	TGCAGTGTTCGCAGGGTCTACGAGCAGTACTTC	CSVRRVYEQYF